These T cell receptor beta chains were read from a single sample in a study of blood T cell repertoires in COVID-19. Using immunoSEQ multiplex PCR, the repertoire was profiled, and TCRdb retains in-frame clones only, with some absent. This sample yields 60,000 to 85,000 clones, of which 75% to 80% are seen a single time; around 15% belongs to the top ten. The source material was peripheral blood. The receptors here all came from a human donor in a cohort sampled during active COVID-19. The CDR3 runs from the conserved cysteine through the conserved F or W. The order of the fields is D gene, J gene, V gene, clone size, CDR3 length, CDR3 protein. The D gene is left open where the match is weak. A row's size may be missing; if present it is once, few, many or a size class.

>NA|TRBJ1-5|TRBV5-3|NA|14
CARSHPEGNQPQHF
>NA|TRBJ2-6|TRBV5-8|NA|15
CASSRGGTGANVLTF
>NA|TRBJ2-3|TRBV5-1|NA|14
CASRVSGGKDTQYF
>NA|TRBJ1-5|TRBV15|once|16
CATSAPLAGVNQPQHF
>NA|TRBJ2-7|TRBV6-1|few|11
CASTERGEQYF
>NA|TRBJ1-1|TRBV29-1|NA|18
CSVDSKWARLQGNTEAFF
>NA|TRBJ2-7|TRBV6-5|once|14
CASTDRQFSYEQYF
>TRBD2|TRBJ2-2|TRBV29-1|NA|15
CSVLSLAGLTGELFF
>NA|TRBJ1-1|TRBV11-1|NA|12
CASSSVGRGAFF
>NA|TRBJ2-1|TRBV7-9|NA|15
CASSLATGSYNEQFF
>TRBD2|TRBJ2-7|TRBV28|NA|15
CASSSPASGKDEQYF
>TRBD1|TRBJ1-2|TRBV30|NA|14
CAWSEGAKQGTSVF
>NA|TRBJ1-1|TRBV2|NA|15
CASKIGGIQIKEAFF
>TRBD2|TRBJ2-1|TRBV6-5|NA|15
CASRSGLADNNEQFF
>TRBD2|TRBJ2-7|TRBV6-5|NA|16
CASSSATSGRSYEQYF
>TRBD2|TRBJ2-7|TRBV5-1|NA|17
CASSRGSGMELVYEQYF
>TRBD1|TRBJ2-7|TRBV7-9|few|15
CASRGEGQHSYEQYF
>NA|TRBJ2-7|TRBV6-5|NA|16
CASSYRGHEGGHEQYF
>TRBD1|TRBJ1-6|TRBV28|once|16
CASSLHPGTGRSPLHF
>TRBD2|TRBJ2-7|TRBV10-3|NA|15
CAINEREGRSYEQYF
>NA|TRBJ1-2|TRBV10-3|NA|12
CAISETGLGYTF
>TRBD1|TRBJ2-7|TRBV5-1|NA|14
CASTWDSPSYEQYF
>NA|TRBJ2-4|TRBV28|NA|13
CASSLAGQYIQYF
>TRBD2|TRBJ2-3|TRBV3-1/TRBV3-2|NA|15
CASSQGGGGADTQYF
>TRBD2|TRBJ2-1|TRBV5-4|NA|15
CASSPAGLAGVEQFF
>TRBD1|TRBJ1-6|TRBV5-4|NA|19
CASSLGGQGRGSYNSPLHF
>NA|TRBJ2-1|TRBV10-1|NA|11
CASSGSSKQFF
>TRBD1|TRBJ1-1|TRBV18|NA|15
CASSPGQGRDTEAFF
>TRBD1|TRBJ2-7|TRBV6-5|NA|14
CASSPRDSLYEQYF
>NA|TRBJ2-3|TRBV20-1|NA|17
CSASLDGAEASTDTQYF
>TRBD2|TRBJ2-1|TRBV7-7|NA|17
CASSPPPASGRLDEQFF
>NA|TRBJ2-6|TRBV2|few|14
CASSVGAGANVLTF
>NA|TRBJ2-7|TRBV29-1|NA|13
CSATRDKGYEQYF
>TRBD2|TRBJ2-5|TRBV19|NA|16
CASSTGTSGIQETQYF
>TRBD2|TRBJ2-3|TRBV19|NA|16
CASSLDVAGVGDTQYF
>NA|TRBJ2-7|TRBV5-4|NA|15
CASSLGAPGSYEQYF
>TRBD2|TRBJ2-7|TRBV6-2/TRBV6-3|NA|17
CASSPFRSNREGPEQYF
>NA|TRBJ2-7|TRBV6-5|NA|14
CASRRDTSSYEQYF
>NA|TRBJ1-5|TRBV5-5|NA|14
CASSLGVRDQPQHF
>NA|TRBJ2-1|TRBV5-6|NA|16
CASSYGGRSSYNEQFF
>TRBD2|TRBJ2-1|TRBV6-6|NA|14
CASRLAGVGNEQFF
>NA|TRBJ1-2|TRBV6-6|NA|14
CASTHQLRGEGYTF
>NA|TRBJ2-7|TRBV7-9|once|12
CAGGGGDYEQYF
>TRBD2|TRBJ2-7|TRBV3-1/TRBV3-2|NA|15
CASSQDGSGEYEQYF